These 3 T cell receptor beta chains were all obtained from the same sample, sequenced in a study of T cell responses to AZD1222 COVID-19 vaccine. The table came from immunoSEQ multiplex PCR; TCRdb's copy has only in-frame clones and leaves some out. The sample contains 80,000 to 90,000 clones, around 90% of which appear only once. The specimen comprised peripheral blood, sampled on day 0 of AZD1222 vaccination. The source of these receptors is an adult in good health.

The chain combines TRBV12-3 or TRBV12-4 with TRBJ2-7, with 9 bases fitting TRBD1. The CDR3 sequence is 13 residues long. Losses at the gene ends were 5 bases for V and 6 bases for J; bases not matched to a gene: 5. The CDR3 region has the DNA TGTGCCAGCAGTGTCCGGACAGGGGCCGAGCAGTACTTC. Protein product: CASSVRTGAEQYF.

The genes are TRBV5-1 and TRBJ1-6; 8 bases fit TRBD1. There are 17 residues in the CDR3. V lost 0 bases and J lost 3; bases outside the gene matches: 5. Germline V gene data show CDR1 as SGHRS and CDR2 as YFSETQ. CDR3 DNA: TGCGCCAGCAGCTTGGGGCGCACAGGGGGCTATAATTCACCCCTCCACTTT. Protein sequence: CASSLGRTGGYNSPLHF.

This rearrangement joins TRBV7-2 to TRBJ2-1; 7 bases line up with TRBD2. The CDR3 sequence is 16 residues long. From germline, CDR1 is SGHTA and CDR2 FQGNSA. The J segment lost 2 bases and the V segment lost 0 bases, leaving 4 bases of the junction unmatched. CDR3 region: CASSLALAATYNEQFF. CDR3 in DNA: TGTGCCAGCAGCTTAGCTCTAGCGGCAACCTACAATGAGCAGTTCTTC.